The clone carrying this T cell receptor (beta chain) was recorded many times. Its target is unknown. This sample was included in a study of T cells in Graves' hyperthyroidism and ophthalmopathy. General study results and limits: Expanded thyroid clonotypes (above 0.001) were mostly also found in blood.

Germline trimming cut 2 bases from V and 5 bases from J; bases unmatched to any gene: 5. This CDR3 has 16 amino acids. CDR1 and CDR2 from the germline V gene are SGHNT and YENEEA. Regions amplified from RNA transcripts were the TCR beta CDR3 regions. An initial round of RT-PCR targeting the TCR CDR3 relied on the HTBI primer set. TCRdb reprocessed the multiplex PCR reads via MiXCR and lists one record per CDR3 protein. Of hundreds of thousands of distinct CDR3 sequences in the sample, approximately 14% were seen once. Patients aged 18 to 65 had newly diagnosed hyperthyroidism that had lasted under 2 months. Clinical symptoms, serum thyroxine, TRAb, thyroid ultrasound and orbital computed tomography established diagnosis.

Sequenced: blood. The chain is built from TRBV11-3 and TRBJ2-1; TRBD2 agrees at 11 bases. This TCR was recovered from a woman between 18 and 30 years old with Graves' hyperthyroidism. The CDR3 sequence: CASSLWGTSGHNEQFF. The DNA for the CDR3 is TGTGCCAGCAGCTTATGGGGGACTAGCGGCCACAATGAGCAGTTCTTC.